This T cell receptor beta chain was profiled in a study of memory CD4+ T cells and cytomegalovirus serostatus. Study-level background: Of the healthy Belgian adults, several were CMV seropositive and about 24 seronegative.

Single viable CD3+CD4+CD8-CD45RO+ cells were sorted as the memory CD4+ T cells. With regard to this clone: The antigen is unknown.

The repertoire was sequenced with immunoSEQ multiplex PCR; TCRdb's copy has only in-frame clones and lacks some. The sample has some 73,000 clones, just under 80% seen once. Study findings and constraints: Median bootstrapped AUC for CMV status was approximately 0.94 originally, about 0.9 US-trained. CD4+ memory repertoires contained 67 of 164 reported CMV TCRbeta sequences. The CMV-associated TCR signature appears largely within the CD4+ memory repertoire.

Germline CDR1 and CDR2: SGHAT and FQDESV (reference sequence). The CDR3 runs to 15 residues. V shed 4 bases and J shed 7 bases, with 17 bases lying between them. This chain links TRBV11-1 with TRBJ2-1, with D possibly TRBD1 on 6 matching bases. Sequences were obtained from memory CD4+ T cells from blood. The source of this sequence is an adult in good health and CMV-seropositive. This CDR3 reads CASSWLWAGANEQFF. The CDR3 DNA reads TGTGCCAGCAGCTGGCTCTGGGCAGGGGCGAATGAGCAGTTCTTC.